The present TCR beta chain was sequenced within a study of cytomegalovirus exposure and HLA in healthy donors. The germline V gene has CDR1 SGHRS and CDR2 YFSETQ. V was shortened by 4 bases and J by 1 base, with 11 bases between the two germline ends. CDR3 length: 14 amino acids. The PCR was carried out with 60 Vbeta primers and 13 Jbeta primers. The method was immunoSEQ multiplex PCR; TCRdb's version includes in-frame clones alone and lacks a portion of them. The sample has 80,000 or so clones; approximately 62% are singletons. Study conclusions and caveats: Excluded: some indistinguishable V segments such as TRBV6-2 and TRBV6-3. When a later analysis was performed, an Asian-associated ancestry cluster reportedly had fewer N-insertions than the roughly 730-donor mean. Published work reported that the classifier diagnosed cytomegalovirus status with high specificity and sensitivity.

Only a few counts were recorded for this clone. Its target is unknown. The genes are TRBV5-1 and TRBJ1-1, with D perhaps TRBD1 (5 bases). This TCR was recovered from a male donor in good health and CMV-seropositive. The material sequenced was PBMCs. The CDR3 is CASSPDGGNTEAFF. Here the CDR3 DNA reads TGCGCCAGCAGCCCGGACGGGGGGAACACTGAAGCTTTCTTT.